One and the same sample provided the 3 T cell receptor beta chains below, sequenced in a study of post-analysis software for immune sequencing data. Study observations and caveats: Controls had lower frequencies than patients of five TRBV segments, which included TRBV5-6, TRBV5-1 and TRBV20-1.

Each TCR beta cDNA library carried unique molecular identifiers. Each CDR3 protein gets one entry after TCRdb re-called the PCR reads with MiXCR. The sample yields fewer than 600,000 distinct CDR3 sequences, over 35% seen once. No antigen is known for these receptors. Sequenced input: blood. These receptors all stem from a girl between 10 and 17 years old with multiple sclerosis.

This chain uses TRBV5-1 with TRBJ2-7, with no clear D. There are 13 residues in the CDR3. Per germline, CDR1 SGHRS and CDR2 YFSETQ. V gave up 2 bases and J gave up 2 bases, with 8 bases separating them. The CDR3 sequence is CASSLGMTYEQYF. As DNA, the CDR3 is TGCGCCAGCAGCTTAGGGATGACCTACGAGCAGTACTTC.

The chain recombines TRBV20-1 with TRBJ2-3, with a weak D call TRBD2 (6 bases). The CDR3 runs to 17 residues. Between the trimmed V and J ends, which lost 0 bases and 0 bases, there was a span of 16 bases. Germline values: CDR1 DFQATT, CDR2 SNEGSKA (reference sequence). CDR3 bases: TGCAGTGCTAGAGATTGGGGGTTTGCGGGAAGCACAGATACGCAGTATTTT. Its translation is CSARDWGFAGSTDTQYF.

The rearrangement links TRBV9 to TRBJ2-3; 9 positions agree with TRBD2. V trimming: 4 bases; J trimming: 4 bases; junction bases outside the gene matches: 13. The germline CDR1 and CDR2 sequences are SGDLS and YYNGEE. The CDR3 sequence is 17 residues long. Here the CDR3 reads CASSFTFLAGAADTQYF. CDR3 nucleotide sequence: TGTGCCAGCAGCTTCACCTTCTTAGCGGGAGCGGCAGATACGCAGTATTTT.